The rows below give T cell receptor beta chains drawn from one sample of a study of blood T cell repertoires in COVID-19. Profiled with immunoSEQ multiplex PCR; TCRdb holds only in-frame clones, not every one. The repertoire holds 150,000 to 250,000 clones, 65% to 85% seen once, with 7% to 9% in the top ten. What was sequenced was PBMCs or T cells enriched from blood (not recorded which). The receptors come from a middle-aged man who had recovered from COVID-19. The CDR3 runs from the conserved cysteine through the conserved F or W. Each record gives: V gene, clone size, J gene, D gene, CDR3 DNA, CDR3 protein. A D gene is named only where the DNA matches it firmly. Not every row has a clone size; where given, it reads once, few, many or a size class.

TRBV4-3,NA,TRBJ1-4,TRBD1,TGCGCCAGCAGCCCTGGGACAGCAACTAATGAAAAACTGTTTTTT,CASSPGTATNEKLFF
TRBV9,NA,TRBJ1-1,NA,TGTGCCAGCAGCGTAGGGCACATACTGAACACTGAAGCTTTCTTT,CASSVGHILNTEAFF
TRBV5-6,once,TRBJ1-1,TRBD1,TGTGCCAGCAGCTGGACAGGGATGAACACTGAAGCTTTCTTT,CASSWTGMNTEAFF
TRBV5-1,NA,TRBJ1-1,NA,TGCGCCAGCAGCTTGGGGGTTGCAATCGGGATGAACACTGAAGCTTTCTTT,CASSLGVAIGMNTEAFF
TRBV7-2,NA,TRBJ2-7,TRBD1,TGTGCCAGCAGCTTCCTGGTCCGGGACAGGGGAATCTACGAGCAGTACTTC,CASSFLVRDRGIYEQYF
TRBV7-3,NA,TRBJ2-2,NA,TGTGCCAGCAGGAAACAGGGGAACACCGGGGAGCTGTTTTTT,CASRKQGNTGELFF
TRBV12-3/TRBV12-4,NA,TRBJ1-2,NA,TGTGCCAGCAGTTTAAAGCGTCTAGCTGGCTACACCTTC,CASSLKRLAGYTF
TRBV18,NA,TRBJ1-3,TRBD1,TGTGCCAGCTCATCAGAGACAGGGGTCCGCGGAAACACCATATATTTT,CASSSETGVRGNTIYF
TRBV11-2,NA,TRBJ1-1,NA,TGTGCCAGCAGCCCTTTCCTTGCGGGTGAAGCTTTCTTT,CASSPFLAGEAFF
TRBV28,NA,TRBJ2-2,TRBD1,TGTGCCAGCAGTATTACGGGACAGGGTCTTACCGGGGAGCTGTTTTTT,CASSITGQGLTGELFF